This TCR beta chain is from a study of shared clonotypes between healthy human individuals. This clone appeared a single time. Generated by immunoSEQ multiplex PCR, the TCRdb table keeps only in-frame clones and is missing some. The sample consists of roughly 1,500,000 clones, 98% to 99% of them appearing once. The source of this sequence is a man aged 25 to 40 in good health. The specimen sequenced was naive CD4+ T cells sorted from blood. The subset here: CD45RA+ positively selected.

CDR3 region: CASSLSPRGPFEQFF. The CDR3 DNA sequence: TGCGCCAGCAGCTTGTCCCCCAGGGGCCCTTTCGAGCAGTTCTTC. The chain has TRBV5-1 and TRBJ2-1; a weak D match, TRBD1 (6 bases). The CDR3 has 15 residues. Germline CDR1 reads SGHRS; CDR2 reads YFSETQ. V was trimmed by 1 base and J by 10 bases, leaving 18 bases between them.